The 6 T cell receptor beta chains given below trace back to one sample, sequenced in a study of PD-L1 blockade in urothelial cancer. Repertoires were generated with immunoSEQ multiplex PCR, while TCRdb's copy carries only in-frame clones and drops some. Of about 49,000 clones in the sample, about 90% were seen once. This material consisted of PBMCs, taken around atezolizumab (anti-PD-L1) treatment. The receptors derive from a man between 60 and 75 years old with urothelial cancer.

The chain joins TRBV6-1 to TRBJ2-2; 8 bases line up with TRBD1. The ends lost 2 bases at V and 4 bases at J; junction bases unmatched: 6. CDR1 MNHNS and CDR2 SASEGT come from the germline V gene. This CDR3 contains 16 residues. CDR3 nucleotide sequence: TGTGCCAGCAGTGAAATCAGGGGGCGTGGCACCGGGGAGCTGTTTTTT. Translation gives CASSEIRGRGTGELFF.

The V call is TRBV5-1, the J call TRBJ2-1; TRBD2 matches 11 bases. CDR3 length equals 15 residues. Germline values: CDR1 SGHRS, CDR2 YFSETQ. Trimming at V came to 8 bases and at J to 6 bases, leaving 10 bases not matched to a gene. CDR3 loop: CASLAGGGPRNEQFF. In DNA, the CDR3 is TGCGCCAGTCTAGCGGGGGGAGGCCCTCGCAATGAGCAGTTCTTC. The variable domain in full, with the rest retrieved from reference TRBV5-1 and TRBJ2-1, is KAGVTQTPRYLIKTRGQQVTLSCSPISGHRSVSWYQQTPGQGLQFLFEYFSETQRNKGNFPGRFSGRQFSNSRSEMNVSTLELGDSALYLCASLAGGGPRNEQFFGPGTRLTVL.

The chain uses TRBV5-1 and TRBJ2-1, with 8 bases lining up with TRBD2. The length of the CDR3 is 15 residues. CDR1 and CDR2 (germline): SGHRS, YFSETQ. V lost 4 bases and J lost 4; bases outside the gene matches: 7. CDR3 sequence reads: CASSQRLATYNEQFF. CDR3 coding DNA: TGCGCCAGCAGCCAGCGACTAGCGACATACAATGAGCAGTTCTTC.

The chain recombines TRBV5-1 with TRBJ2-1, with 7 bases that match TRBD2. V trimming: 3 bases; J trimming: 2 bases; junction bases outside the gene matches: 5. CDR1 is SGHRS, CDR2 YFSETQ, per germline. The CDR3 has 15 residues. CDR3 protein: CASSYSGDPYNEQFF. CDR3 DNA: TGCGCCAGCAGCTACAGCGGGGACCCCTACAATGAGCAGTTCTTC.

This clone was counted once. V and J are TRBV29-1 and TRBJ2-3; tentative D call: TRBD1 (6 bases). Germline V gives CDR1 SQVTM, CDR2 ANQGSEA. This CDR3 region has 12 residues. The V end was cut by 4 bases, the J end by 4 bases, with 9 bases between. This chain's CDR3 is CSVGGTPDTQYF. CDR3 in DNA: TGCAGCGTTGGGGGGACACCAGATACGCAGTATTTT.

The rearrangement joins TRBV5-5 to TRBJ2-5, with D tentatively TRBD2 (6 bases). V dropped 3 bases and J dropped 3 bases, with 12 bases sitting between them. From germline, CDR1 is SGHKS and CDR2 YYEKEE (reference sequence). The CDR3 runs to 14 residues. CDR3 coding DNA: TGTGCCAGCAGCTCGCCGGGAGCCAAAGAGACCCAGTACTTC. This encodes CASSSPGAKETQYF. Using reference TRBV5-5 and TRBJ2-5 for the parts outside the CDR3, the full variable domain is DAGVTQSPTHLIKTRGQQVTLRCSPISGHKSVSWYQQVLGQGPQFIFQYYEKEERGRGNFPDRFSARQFPNYSSELNVNALLLGDSALYLCASSSPGAKETQYFGPGTRLLVL.